This passage covers 15 T cell receptor beta chains from one sample sequenced in a study of spatial heterogeneity in lung cancer. The time point denotes: sample taken at primary tumor resection. Study findings and constraints: Counts of expanded alpha and beta TCRs within tumors tracked the tumor nonsynonymous mutation count.

These receptors have no known antigen. TCRdb re-called the 5' RACE reads with MiXCR, one entry per CDR3 protein. The sample has roughly 5,700 distinct CDR3 sequences, under 20% seen once. The input for sequencing was lung tumor tissue, taken at surgery. These receptors were taken from a male donor with early-stage non-small cell lung cancer.

This clonotype rates as medium-sized. The chain recombines TRBV6-1 with TRBJ1-4, with 7 bases aligning to TRBD1. CDR1 and CDR2 from the germline V gene are MNHNS and SASEGT. With V trimmed by 5 bases and J by 7 bases, 13 bases remained unmatched. The CDR3 totals 16 residues. Here the CDR3 DNA reads TGTGCCAGCAGTCCCCGACAGGGCGGATCAGGTGAAAAACTGTTTTTT. Translation: CASSPRQGGSGEKLFF.

This clonotype was seen only a few times. For the CDR3, the DNA is TGTGCCAGCAGAGGACAGGGGGCTTCATGGGGGGATACGCAGTATTTT. This encodes CASRGQGASWGDTQYF. The genes are TRBV2 and TRBJ2-3; 11 bases are a match to TRBD1. J lost 6 bases, V lost 6 bases, and 11 bases had no gene match. CDR1 is SNHLY and CDR2 is FYNNEI in the germline V gene. The CDR3 covers 16 residues. Drawing the rest from reference TRBV2 and TRBJ2-3, the complete variable domain is EPEVTQTPSHQVTQMGQEVILRCVPISNHLYFYWYRQILGQKVEFLVSFYNNEISEKSEIFDDQFSVERPDGSNFTLKIRSTKLEDSAMYFCASRGQGASWGDTQYFGPGTRLTVL.

By share, this clonotype counts as medium-sized. The CDR3 region has the DNA TGTGCCAGCAGCTCTCAGGGCGGGAGAACCTACAATGAGCAGTTCTTC. Translation gives CASSSQGGRTYNEQFF. The V gene is TRBV28, the J gene TRBJ2-1, with 7 positions matching TRBD2. This CDR3 contains 16 residues. Trimming cost V 6 bases and J 2 bases; bases outside gene matches: 10. Germline CDR1 is MDHEN and CDR2 is SYDVKM.

By share, this clonotype ranks as medium-sized. V is TRBV4-2 and J is TRBJ2-3; D uncertain. V lost 1 base, J lost 4 bases, and 9 bases lay in between. The germline V gene encodes CDR1 LGHNA and CDR2 YNFKEQ. The CDR3 is 14 amino acids. The CDR3 region has the DNA TGTGCCAGCAGCCAAGTCAGCAGCCCAGATACGCAGTATTTT. This translates into CASSQVSSPDTQYF.

This rearrangement joins TRBV5-6 to TRBJ2-1; TRBD2 might be the D (5 bases). The CDR3 spans 14 residues. The germline gives CDR1 SGHDT, CDR2 YYEEEE. V lost 5 bases, J lost 9 bases, and 18 bases lay in between. CDR3 loop: CASSYDTGSAEQFF. The CDR3 DNA sequence: TGTGCCAGCAGTTACGACACGGGGAGTGCTGAGCAGTTCTTC.

By frequency in the sample, this clonotype is medium-sized (0.01 to 0.1%). The gene calls are TRBV4-2 and TRBJ1-2; perhaps TRBD1 as D (5 bases). Germline loops: CDR1 LGHNA, CDR2 YNFKEQ. V gave up 0 bases and J gave up 1 base, with 15 bases separating them. The length of the CDR3 is 17 residues. The DNA for the CDR3 is TGTGCCAGCAGCCAAGATACGACAGTGGGTAATAACTATGGCTACACCTTC. It codes for CASSQDTTVGNNYGYTF.

The chain uses TRBV20-1 and TRBJ2-7; no clear D. V lost 0 bases to trimming and J lost 0 bases, with 9 bases between them. Germline V lookup: CDR1 DFQATT, CDR2 SNEGSKA (reference sequence). This CDR3 spans 14 amino acids. The CDR3 region is CSARDRPSSYEQYF. CDR3 nucleotide sequence: TGCAGTGCTAGAGACAGGCCAAGCTCCTACGAGCAGTACTTC.

The V and J genes are TRBV27 and TRBJ2-3; D not certain. Germline CDR1 MNHEY, CDR2 SMNVEV (reference sequence). Trimming stripped 9 bases from V and 1 base from J, with 17 bases between. The CDR3 is made up of 15 amino acids. CDR3 region: CASSSVTLGTDTQYF. CDR3 nucleotides: TGTGCCAGTTCGTCCGTTACCTTGGGCACAGATACGCAGTATTTT.

In this sample, this clonotype is large (0.1 to 1%). CDR3 DNA: TGTGCCAGCAGTCAGGGGGCGTATGAAGAGACCCAGTACTTC. Encoded protein: CASSQGAYEETQYF. The chain recombines TRBV2 with TRBJ2-5, with 8 bases matching TRBD1. This CDR3 spans 14 amino acids. The germline CDR1 and CDR2 sequences are SNHLY and FYNNEI. The J segment lost 3 bases and the V segment lost 5 bases, leaving 5 bases of the junction unmatched.

This clonotype has ten or more counts. The rearrangement links TRBV6-1 to TRBJ1-1, with 8 bases lining up with TRBD1. With V trimmed by 11 bases and J by 10 bases, 15 bases remained unmatched. Germline-derived CDR1 and CDR2 are MNHNS and SASEGT. There are 13 residues in the CDR3. The CDR3 coding sequence is TGTGCCTCCAAACAGGGGGATAACAGAGGAGCTTTCTTT. Its translation is CASKQGDNRGAFF.

This chain uses TRBV7-3 with TRBJ2-1; TRBD2 matches at 10 bases. Germline CDR1 SGHTA, CDR2 FQGTGA. The CDR3 length is 14 residues. Trimming at V came to 6 bases and at J to 10 bases, leaving 9 bases not matched to a gene. CDR3 in amino acids: CASRASGSHAEQFF. CDR3 in DNA: TGTGCCAGCAGGGCTAGCGGGAGTCATGCAGAGCAGTTCTTC.

The chain employs TRBV5-1 and TRBJ2-7; a possible D gene is TRBD1 (6 bases). The germline V and J ends were trimmed by 0 bases and 0 bases, with 13 bases remaining between them. Germline V gene data show CDR1 as SGHRS and CDR2 as YFSETQ. The CDR3 runs to 16 residues. The CDR3 spells CASSLAPTGPSYEQYF. CDR3 DNA sequence: TGCGCCAGCAGCTTGGCCCCGACAGGACCCTCCTACGAGCAGTACTTC.

The chain has TRBV6-1 and TRBJ2-1; the match to TRBD2 covers 12 bases. The CDR3 has 13 residues. J lost 5 bases, V lost 11 bases, and 4 bases had no gene match. The germline V gene has CDR1 MNHNS and CDR2 SASEGT. Here the CDR3 reads CAVRTSGNNEQFF. In nucleotides, the CDR3 is TGTGCCGTGAGGACTAGCGGGAACAATGAGCAGTTCTTC.

The chain links TRBV6-5 to TRBJ2-7; D possibly matches TRBD1 or TRBD2 (5 bases each). This CDR3 is built from 12 residues. Trimming pared 9 bases from V and 2 bases from J, leaving 11 bases between. Germline V gives CDR1 MNHEY, CDR2 SVGAGI. CDR3 sequence: CARQRGTYEQYF. CDR3 DNA sequence: TGTGCCAGACAACGGGGCACCTACGAGCAGTACTTC.

This clonotype is labeled medium-sized. The chain combines TRBV7-9 with TRBJ2-2, with D perhaps TRBD2 (5 bases). The CDR3 spans 16 residues. CDR1 and CDR2 (germline): SEHNR, FQNEAQ (reference sequence). V lost 1 base, J lost 1 base, and 10 bases lay in between. The CDR3 sequence: CASSLGVGGNTGELFF. CDR3 bases: TGTGCCAGCAGCTTAGGGGTTGGAGGGAACACCGGGGAGCTGTTTTTT.